The clone carrying this TCR beta chain has just a few counts. Its antigen remains unknown. There are 11 residues in the CDR3. Per the germline V gene, CDR1 is MNHEY and CDR2 is SVGAGI. The V end lost 2 bases, the J end lost 13 bases, and 9 bases lay between the germline ends. This record comes from a study of cytomegalovirus exposure and HLA in healthy donors. Turning to the study itself: Among the approximately 430 donors who were genotyped, about 80% fell in the genetic ancestry cluster that is associated with self-reported Caucasian donors. Study-level points and caveats: When analyzed later, a missense DCLRE1C variant was found to be linked to TCR beta V- and J-gene trimming. More clonal expansion characterized HLA-associated TCR beta chains than equally common others in a later analysis. Analyzed later, association rates of TCRs varied across HLA loci, with DRB1 most and HLA-C fewest.

Researchers ran the PCR with 60 Vbeta and 13 Jbeta primers. Profiling relied on immunoSEQ multiplex PCR, and the TCRdb table lists in-frame clones only, not all of them. The repertoire includes roughly 60,000 clones, 65% to 75% of them detected once, and 5.4% sits in the top ten. V usage is TRBV6-5 and J usage is TRBJ2-4, with D possibly matching TRBD1 (5 bases). This sequence originates from a woman aged 25 to 39 in good health and CMV-seronegative. The sequencing input was PBMCs. CDR3 DNA: TGTGCCAGCAGTTACATGGGGCTCCAGTACTTC. Translation gives CASSYMGLQYF.